This T cell receptor beta chain comes out of a study of T cell responses to AZD1222 COVID-19 vaccine. TCRdb's table, derived via immunoSEQ multiplex PCR, lists solely in-frame clones and lacks some. This sample has more than 110,000 clones; more than 85% occur once, and the top ten carry over 7.5%. As for this clone: Its matching antigen is unknown.

General study results and limits: Following two doses of AZD1222, Spike-specific TCR breadth and depth rose. Clonal diversity may have been underestimated, and the donors were mostly white British, with more females than males.

Trimming pared 5 bases from V and 8 bases from J, leaving 21 bases between. Germline CDR1 and CDR2: SQVTM and ANQGSEA. This CDR3 is 14 amino acids long. This TCR was sampled from an adult in good health. The chain employs TRBV29-1 and TRBJ1-2; the D gene is possibly TRBD1 (5 bases). The sequences come from peripheral blood, collected on day 0 of AZD1222 vaccination. The CDR3: CSVTGSGEFGGYTF. CDR3 in DNA: TGCAGCGTTACAGGATCCGGGGAATTTGGGGGCTACACCTTC.